The 8 T cell receptor beta chains below all came from one sample that was sequenced in a study of T-cell reconstitution after alpha-beta-depleted transplantation in children. A library of TCRbeta sequences, prepared with unique molecular identifiers, was generated. One entry per CDR3 protein, called by TCRdb with MiXCR from the PCR reads. This table holds some 550,000 distinct CDR3 sequences, around 17% found once. Sequenced material: PBMCs from the stem cell graft donor, taken from the stem cell graft. These receptors came from a human donor who donated a stem cell graft to a child with acute lymphoblastic leukemia.

This clonotype has more than one count but fewer than ten. The V call is TRBV19, the J call TRBJ1-5; D not certain. V was pared by 8 bases and J by 0 bases, with 8 bases between. CDR3 length equals 13 residues. The germline V gene encodes CDR1 LNHDA and CDR2 SQIVND (reference sequence). This chain's CDR3 is CASGDYSNQPQHF. CDR3 DNA: TGTGCCAGTGGAGATTATAGCAATCAGCCCCAGCATTTT.

This clonotype was observed a handful of times. The J gene is TRBJ2-1, the V gene TRBV9; D possibly corresponds to TRBD2 (5 bases). With 2 bases removed from V and 0 bases from J, the gap between germline ends came to 15 bases. The CDR3 covers 17 residues. Germline-derived CDR1 and CDR2 are SGDLS and YYNGEE. Here the CDR3 reads CASSVKSVGSSYNEQFF. In nucleotides, the CDR3 is TGTGCCAGCAGCGTTAAGTCGGTAGGGAGCTCCTACAATGAGCAGTTCTTC.

This clonotype came up a few times. The V call is TRBV14, the J call TRBJ2-6; D is uncertain. The CDR3 is 16 residues long. V lost 3 bases and J 2 bases, leaving 11 bases between the germline ends. CDR1 and CDR2 (germline): SGHDN, FVKESK. CDR3 amino acids: CASSQENFPGANVLTF. In DNA form, the CDR3 reads TGTGCCAGCAGCCAGGAGAATTTCCCTGGGGCCAACGTCCTGACTTTC.

This clonotype was seen a few times. The chain has TRBV20-1 and TRBJ2-1; D might be TRBD1 or TRBD2, each matching 5 bases. This CDR3 spans 14 amino acids. The germline V gene has CDR1 DFQATT and CDR2 SNEGSKA (reference sequence). V shed 5 bases and J shed 4 bases, with 15 bases lying between them. The CDR3, as DNA: TGCAGTGCTGGGACCGGGACGGCTTACAATGAGCAGTTCTTC. Encoded protein: CSAGTGTAYNEQFF.

The genes are TRBV5-1 and TRBJ2-7, with 7 bases that match TRBD2. The CDR3 runs 15 residues. J was trimmed by 4 bases and V by 3 bases; bases with no gene match: 10. Germline lookup yields CDR1 SGHRS and CDR2 YFSETQ. The CDR3 DNA sequence: TGCGCCAGCAGCTCCCCTAGGCGGGGGTATTACGAGCAGTACTTC. The encoded protein is CASSSPRRGYYEQYF.

The CDR3 sequence is CASSLQIGEIYGYTF. The CDR3 DNA reads TGTGCCAGCAGCTTACAGATAGGGGAAATCTATGGCTACACCTTC. J is TRBJ1-2 and V is TRBV7-2; tentatively, D is TRBD1 (5 bases). The V and J ends lost 2 bases and 4 bases respectively, with 14 bases between them. Germline-derived CDR1 and CDR2 are SGHTA and FQGNSA. CDR3 length equals 15 residues.

J is TRBJ2-7 and V is TRBV20-1, with 10 bases fitting TRBD2. V trimming: 6 bases; J trimming: 2 bases; junction bases outside the gene matches: 7. Germline V lookup: CDR1 DFQATT, CDR2 SNEGSKA (reference sequence). The CDR3 consists of 14 residues. In DNA, the CDR3 is TGCAGTGCCCTAGGACTAGCGGAGACCTACGAGCAGTACTTC. The encoded protein is CSALGLAETYEQYF.

The rearrangement joins TRBV20-1 to TRBJ1-3, with 8 positions matching TRBD1. Germline-derived CDR1 and CDR2 are DFQATT and SNEGSKA (reference sequence). This CDR3 comprises 13 residues. With 4 bases clipped from V and 6 bases from J, the junction kept 5 bases outside the gene matches. In DNA form, the CDR3 reads TGCAGTGCTACGCCGGGACAGGCAAACACCATATATTTT. Its translation is CSATPGQANTIYF.